These 22 T cell receptor beta chains were all obtained from the same sample, sequenced in a study of T cell repertoires in cytomegalovirus infection. These receptors have no known antigen. TCRdb itself ran the reads through MiXCR, one entry per CDR3 protein. This table has roughly 700,000 distinct CDR3 sequences, around 31% appearing once. Specimen: cultured PBMCs, collected from culture after CMV antigen stimulation. These receptors were taken from a human donor in good health (CMV status not recorded). Some clones in this sample may be carry-over from other donors' samples.

The genes are TRBV27 and TRBJ1-5; no clear D. The germline V gene encodes CDR1 MNHEY and CDR2 SMNVEV (reference sequence). The CDR3 is 14 residues long. Trimming stripped 3 bases from V and 2 bases from J, with 8 bases between. The DNA for the CDR3 is TGTGCCAGCAGTTTCCGGAATGGCAATCAGCCCCAGCATTTT. This translates into CASSFRNGNQPQHF.

This clonotype occurred many times. V and J are TRBV7-6 and TRBJ1-1, with unresolved D. V lost 1 base to trimming and J lost 1 base, with 7 bases between them. Germline V gene lookup returns CDR1 SGHVS and CDR2 FNYEAQ. The CDR3 is 14 residues long. DNA for the CDR3: TGTGCCAGCAGCTTAGGGTCGGCGAACACTGAAGCTTTCTTT. Translation gives CASSLGSANTEAFF.

Ten or more counts support this clonotype. CDR3 residues: CASSTGQTANTEAFF. The CDR3 DNA reads TGTGCCAGCAGCACAGGACAGACTGCGAACACTGAAGCTTTCTTT. The V gene is TRBV7-2, the J gene TRBJ1-1; weak D call: TRBD1 (6 bases). There are 15 residues in the CDR3. In germline, CDR1 is SGHTA, CDR2 FQGNSA. Trimming left V 5 bases short and J 1 base short, with 14 bases between.

This sequence joins TRBV7-9 and TRBJ1-5; no clear D gene. The CDR3 loop spans 15 amino acids. The germline V and J ends were trimmed by 1 base and 0 bases, with 7 bases remaining between them. Germline CDR1 reads SEHNR; CDR2 reads FQNEAQ (reference sequence). The CDR3 sequence is CASSLDTGSNQPQHF. The CDR3 nucleotides are TGTGCCAGCAGCTTAGATACCGGTAGCAATCAGCCCCAGCATTTT.

V and J are TRBV19 and TRBJ1-2; D is ambiguous. The CDR3 runs to 13 residues. Germline loops: CDR1 LNHDA, CDR2 SQIVND (reference sequence). With 5 bases removed from V and 2 bases from J, the gap between germline ends came to 9 bases. The CDR3 region is CASSLSLNYGYTF. The CDR3 coding sequence is TGTGCCAGTAGTTTATCCCTGAACTATGGCTACACCTTC. Variable domain in full (rest from reference TRBV19 and TRBJ1-2): DGGITQSPKYLFRKEGQNVTLSCEQNLNHDAMYWYRQDPGQGLRLIYYSQIVNDFQKGDIAEGYSVSREKKESFPLTVTSAQKNPTAFYLCASSLSLNYGYTFGSGTRLTVV.

The chain recombines TRBV10-3 with TRBJ2-5; D possibly corresponds to TRBD1 (6 bases). This CDR3 comprises 12 residues. CDR1 ENHRY and CDR2 SYGVKD come from the germline V gene. The V end lost 8 bases, the J end lost 3 bases, and 10 bases lay between the germline ends. The CDR3 sequence: CAIGAGEETQYF. The DNA of the CDR3 is TGTGCCATCGGGGCAGGGGAAGAGACCCAGTACTTC.

V is TRBV7-2 and J is TRBJ2-7; 10 positions agree with TRBD2. V was clipped by 5 bases and J by 3 bases; unmatched bases: 7. The germline V gene has CDR1 SGHTA and CDR2 FQGNSA. The CDR3 runs to 15 residues. CDR3 coding DNA: TGTGCCAGCAGCATGAGCGGGAGGGCCCTCTACGAGCAGTACTTC. Amino acids: CASSMSGRALYEQYF. The full variable domain, its missing parts supplied by reference TRBV7-2 and TRBJ2-7, is GAGVSQSPSNKVTEKGKDVELRCDPISGHTALYWYRQSLGQGLEFLIYFQGNSAPDKSGLPSDRFSAERTGGSVSTLTIQRTQQEDSAVYLCASSMSGRALYEQYFGPGTRLTVT.

The DNA for the CDR3 is TGTGCCAGCAGCCAGGAATATCCAGTGCTCTACACCTTC. Amino acids: CASSQEYPVLYTF. The chain couples TRBV4-2 to TRBJ1-2; D gene uncertain. Trimming took 3 bases from V and 10 from J, leaving 15 bases between them. There are 13 residues in the CDR3. Germline CDR1 and CDR2: LGHNA and YNFKEQ.

This clonotype was seen a handful of times. V gene TRBV7-2 combines with J gene TRBJ2-7; D unresolved. The CDR3 consists of 17 residues. In germline, CDR1 is SGHTA, CDR2 FQGNSA. V was trimmed by 0 bases and J by 0 bases, leaving 15 bases between them. The CDR3 region has the DNA TGTGCCAGCAGCTTAGCCCGAGGCGCCTCCAGCTCCTACGAGCAGTACTTC. It codes for CASSLARGASSSYEQYF.

This clonotype was seen more than once but under ten times. Written as DNA, the CDR3 is TGCAGTGCAAATCCCGGCAGGGGAGTTCAGCCCCAGCATTTT. It yields the protein CSANPGRGVQPQHF. The chain carries TRBV20-1 and TRBJ1-5; D is possibly TRBD1 (6 bases). The V end lost 6 bases, the J end lost 6 bases, and 18 bases lay between the germline ends. CDR1 and CDR2 from the germline V gene are DFQATT and SNEGSKA (reference sequence). This CDR3 is 14 amino acids long.

The chain recombines TRBV19 with TRBJ1-1; perhaps TRBD1 as D (6 bases). Germline V lookup: CDR1 LNHDA, CDR2 SQIVND (reference sequence). Trimming shortened V by 4 bases and J by 2 bases, and 11 bases separated the two germline ends. There are 14 residues in the CDR3. CDR3 sequence reads: CASSTYRDNTEAFF. The DNA for the CDR3 is TGTGCCAGTAGTACATACAGGGATAACACTGAAGCTTTCTTT.

CDR3 nucleotides: TGCGCCAGCAGCCAAGCTCAGGGTTTCTATGGCTACACCTTC. It yields the protein CASSQAQGFYGYTF. The chain couples TRBV4-1 to TRBJ1-2, with D tentatively TRBD1 (5 bases). The germline V gene encodes CDR1 MGHRA and CDR2 YSYEKL. The CDR3 sequence is 14 residues long. The V end was cut by 1 base, the J end by 4 bases, with 10 bases between.

The J gene is TRBJ2-5, the V gene TRBV30; 13 nucleotides match TRBD2. Germline V lookup: CDR1 GTSNPN, CDR2 SVGIG (reference sequence). The trim removed 5 bases at V and 7 bases at J, leaving 22 bases unmatched. The CDR3 runs to 19 residues. CDR3 in DNA: TGTGCCTGGGAACCCACTCCCACTAGCGGGAGGGTTCTTCTGGGGACCCAGTACTTC. Its protein is CAWEPTPTSGRVLLGTQYF.

There are many counts of this clonotype. Here the CDR3 DNA reads TGTGCCAGCAGTGGGACAGGCTCCTTGGAGACCCAGTACTTC. Amino acid sequence: CASSGTGSLETQYF. The chain recombines TRBV6-1 with TRBJ2-5; 7 nucleotides line up with TRBD1. Per germline, CDR1 MNHNS and CDR2 SASEGT. The trim removed 4 bases at V and 5 bases at J, leaving 7 bases unmatched. The length of the CDR3 is 14 residues.

A few counts support this clonotype. The chain is built from TRBV7-9 and TRBJ2-3, with 8 bases identical to TRBD1. This CDR3 comprises 16 residues. CDR1 and CDR2 from the germline V gene are SEHNR and FQNEAQ (reference sequence). V was pared by 1 base and J by 4 bases, with 7 bases of the junction left unmatched. The chain's CDR3 is CASSLDSQGAADTQYF. In nucleotides, the CDR3 is TGTGCCAGCAGCTTAGATTCGCAGGGGGCCGCAGATACGCAGTATTTT.

The genes are TRBV20-1 and TRBJ2-2; weak D call: TRBD2 (5 bases). CDR3 length equals 19 residues. Per germline, CDR1 DFQATT and CDR2 SNEGSKA (reference sequence). V shed 1 base and J shed 0 bases, with 21 bases lying between them. The CDR3 loop reads CSARGPPPAETSNTGELFF. The CDR3 DNA reads TGCAGTGCTAGAGGGCCCCCCCCAGCGGAAACCTCGAACACCGGGGAGCTGTTTTTT.

This clonotype came up a few times. The chain is built from TRBV4-1 and TRBJ2-7; TRBD2 matches 7 bases. The CDR3 sequence is 18 residues long. Losses at the gene ends were 4 bases for V and 0 bases for J; bases not matched to a gene: 15. CDR1 and CDR2 from the germline V gene are MGHRA and YSYEKL. The CDR3 DNA reads as TGCGCCAGCAGCCCCTGGGCTAGCGGAGGGTTCGCCTCCTACGAGCAGTACTTC. Its translation: CASSPWASGGFASYEQYF.

A few counts support this clonotype. This chain links TRBV4-1 with TRBJ1-2, with 9 bases lining up with TRBD1. The ends lost 3 bases at V and 6 bases at J; junction bases unmatched: 8. The V gene's germline CDR1 is MGHRA and CDR2 YSYEKL. CDR3 length equals 15 residues. CDR3 region: CASSQVGDRGDGYTF. The CDR3 nucleotides are TGCGCCAGCAGCCAGGTGGGAGACAGGGGGGATGGCTACACCTTC.

This chain uses TRBV20-1 with TRBJ1-5, with a tentative D call TRBD1 (6 bases). The CDR3 length is 16 residues. CDR1 is DFQATT, CDR2 SNEGSKA, per germline (reference sequence). CDR3 nucleotides: TGCAGCGCCTACAAAAGGGGGGTAGGCGGACATCAGCCCCAGCATTTT. Its translation: CSAYKRGVGGHQPQHF.

This clonotype was seen only a few times. The chain uses TRBV5-4 and TRBJ2-1; 7 nucleotides agree with TRBD2. CDR3 length: 14 amino acids. V dropped 4 bases and J dropped 5; count of bases not matched to a gene: 6. Germline V gene sequence: CDR1 SGHNT, CDR2 YYREEE (reference sequence). The CDR3 loop is CASSPSGNDNEQFF. The CDR3 coding sequence is TGTGCCAGCAGCCCAAGCGGGAATGACAATGAGCAGTTCTTC.

At least ten counts were recorded for this clonotype. Given a much more abundant clone one base away, this may be a read error. The chain carries TRBV7-9 and TRBJ2-7; D remains unclear. Germline lookup yields CDR1 SEHNR and CDR2 FQNEAQ (reference sequence). The V end was cut by 5 bases, the J end by 3 bases, with 5 bases between. This CDR3 contains 11 residues. This CDR3 reads CASSINYEQYF. In DNA form, the CDR3 reads TGTGCCAGCAGCATCAACTACGAGCAGTACTTC. The full variable domain, in which reference TRBV7-9 and TRBJ2-7 provide the parts outside the CDR3, is DTGVSQNPRHKITKRGQNVTFRCDPISEHNRLYWYRQTLGQGPEFLTYFQNEAQLEKSRLLSDRFSAERPKGSFSTLEIQRTEQGDSAMYLCASSINYEQYFGPGTRLTVT.

This clonotype was observed a handful of times. CDR3 in amino acids: CASSPRSSDTQYF. CDR3 nucleotides: TGTGCCAGCTCACCCCGTTCGAGTGATACGCAGTATTTT. V and J are TRBV18 and TRBJ2-3; D remains ambiguous. The CDR3 consists of 13 residues. Germline lookup yields CDR1 KGHSH and CDR2 LQKENI. The V and J ends lost 3 bases and 6 bases respectively, with 10 bases between them.